The rows below give T cell receptor beta chains drawn from one sample of a study of T-cell memory formation after mild COVID-19. TCRdb re-analysed the 5' RACE reads in MiXCR, keeping a single row per CDR3 protein. The data hold 250,000 to 300,000 distinct CDR3 sequences, with 15% to 20% observed a single time. Sequenced sample: PBMCs or a T cell subset sorted from them (not recorded which). The receptor set was obtained from a man between 18 and 29 years old who had mild COVID-19 (a few samples of this study predate the infection). Cell type and time point are not known. CDR3s include the opening cysteine and the closing phenylalanine or tryptophan. D genes are given only for firm matches. Part of the rows lack a size; the others show once, few, many or a class for expanded clones.

abundance: NA; d_gene: TRBD2; v_gene: TRBV4-3; j_gene: TRBJ2-2; CDR3aa: CASSQVLAGDNTGELFF; CDR3nt: TGCGCCAGCAGCCAAGTGCTAGCGGGGGACAACACCGGGGAGCTGTTTTTT
abundance: few; d_gene: NA; v_gene: TRBV4-3; j_gene: TRBJ2-5; CDR3aa: CASSSIQQGETQYF; CDR3nt: TGCGCCAGCAGCTCCATTCAGCAGGGGGAGACCCAGTACTTC
abundance: once; d_gene: NA; v_gene: TRBV7-9; j_gene: TRBJ2-1; CDR3aa: CASSPPRTAYNEQFF; CDR3nt: TGTGCCAGCAGCCCCCCCCGGACAGCATACAATGAGCAGTTCTTC
abundance: many; d_gene: NA; v_gene: TRBV6-2/TRBV6-3; j_gene: TRBJ1-5; CDR3aa: CASSSISYSNQPQHF; CDR3nt: TGTGCCAGCAGTTCAATTTCTTATAGCAATCAGCCCCAGCATTTT
abundance: few; d_gene: NA; v_gene: TRBV4-2; j_gene: TRBJ2-5; CDR3aa: CASSLTTGRETQYF; CDR3nt: TGTGCCAGCAGCCTCACGACTGGGAGAGAGACCCAGTACTTC
abundance: NA; d_gene: NA; v_gene: TRBV7-9; j_gene: TRBJ2-5; CDR3aa: CASSLGAERETQYF; CDR3nt: TGTGCCAGCAGCTTGGGAGCCGAGCGGGAGACCCAGTACTTC
abundance: NA; d_gene: TRBD1; v_gene: TRBV24-1; j_gene: TRBJ2-5; CDR3aa: CATSRQGAGTQYF; CDR3nt: TGTGCCACCAGTCGACAGGGGGCAGGGACCCAGTACTTC
abundance: NA; d_gene: NA; v_gene: TRBV12-3/TRBV12-4; j_gene: TRBJ2-2; CDR3aa: CASRQAGGEAGELFF; CDR3nt: TGTGCCAGCAGGCAGGCCGGGGGAGAGGCCGGGGAGCTGTTTTTT
abundance: few; d_gene: NA; v_gene: TRBV6-6; j_gene: TRBJ2-1; CDR3aa: CASSYGRPGNEQFF; CDR3nt: TGTGCCAGCAGTTACGGCAGGCCAGGCAATGAGCAGTTCTTC
abundance: many; d_gene: NA; v_gene: TRBV10-3; j_gene: TRBJ1-4; CDR3aa: CAISAGTGEKLFF; CDR3nt: TGTGCCATCAGCGCGGGGACGGGAGAAAAACTGTTTTTT
abundance: NA; d_gene: NA; v_gene: TRBV7-3; j_gene: TRBJ2-3; CDR3aa: CASSNPGLDTQYF; CDR3nt: TGTGCCAGCAGCAACCCGGGACTAGATACGCAGTATTTT
abundance: few; d_gene: NA; v_gene: TRBV12-3/TRBV12-4; j_gene: TRBJ1-4; CDR3aa: CASSADEEEKLFF; CDR3nt: TGTGCCAGCAGCGCGGACGAAGAGGAAAAACTGTTTTTT
abundance: NA; d_gene: NA; v_gene: TRBV7-6; j_gene: TRBJ1-6; CDR3aa: CASSHHEANSPLHF; CDR3nt: TGTGCCAGCAGCCACCACGAGGCCAATTCACCCCTCCACTTT
abundance: NA; d_gene: NA; v_gene: TRBV7-3; j_gene: TRBJ1-2; CDR3aa: CASSLRSAGGYTF; CDR3nt: TGTGCCAGCAGCTTACGTTCCGCCGGCGGCTACACCTTC
abundance: NA; d_gene: NA; v_gene: TRBV12-3/TRBV12-4; j_gene: TRBJ1-1; CDR3aa: CASSLWGFRAFF; CDR3nt: TGTGCCAGCAGTTTATGGGGGTTCCGAGCTTTCTTT
abundance: few; d_gene: TRBD1; v_gene: TRBV6-5; j_gene: TRBJ1-1; CDR3aa: CASSYGDRQAFF; CDR3nt: TGTGCCAGCAGTTACGGGGACAGACAAGCTTTCTTT
abundance: few; d_gene: NA; v_gene: TRBV3-1; j_gene: TRBJ1-1; CDR3aa: CASSQEIFTEAFF; CDR3nt: TGTGCCAGCAGCCAAGAGATATTCACTGAAGCTTTCTTT
abundance: many; d_gene: TRBD1; v_gene: TRBV7-3; j_gene: TRBJ1-2; CDR3aa: CASSPGQENYGYTF; CDR3nt: TGTGCCAGCAGTCCCGGACAGGAGAACTATGGCTACACCTTC
abundance: once; d_gene: NA; v_gene: TRBV7-2; j_gene: TRBJ2-1; CDR3aa: CASSFYREVGQFF; CDR3nt: TGTGCCAGCAGCTTTTATCGGGAAGTGGGGCAGTTCTTC
abundance: NA; d_gene: NA; v_gene: TRBV4-1; j_gene: TRBJ1-1; CDR3aa: CASSQDRGGYTEAFF; CDR3nt: TGCGCCAGCAGCCAAGATCGAGGCGGATACACTGAAGCTTTCTTT
abundance: few; d_gene: NA; v_gene: TRBV12-3/TRBV12-4; j_gene: TRBJ2-3; CDR3aa: CASSDRDGKDTQYF; CDR3nt: TGTGCCAGCAGTGACCGGGACGGAAAGGATACGCAGTATTTT
abundance: NA; d_gene: NA; v_gene: TRBV10-3; j_gene: TRBJ1-5; CDR3aa: CAISESKSGGNQPQHF; CDR3nt: TGTGCCATCAGTGAGTCGAAGTCTGGGGGTAATCAGCCCCAGCATTTT
abundance: NA; d_gene: NA; v_gene: TRBV7-6; j_gene: TRBJ2-2; CDR3aa: CASSLASGHTGELFF; CDR3nt: TGTGCCAGCAGCTTAGCGTCAGGGCACACCGGGGAGCTGTTTTTT
abundance: NA; d_gene: NA; v_gene: TRBV12-3/TRBV12-4; j_gene: TRBJ1-4; CDR3aa: CASSSRGREGNEKLFF; CDR3nt: TGTGCCAGCAGTTCCCGAGGACGGGAAGGTAATGAAAAACTGTTTTTT
abundance: few; d_gene: NA; v_gene: TRBV10-3; j_gene: TRBJ2-2; CDR3aa: CAISEAGGNTGELFF; CDR3nt: TGTGCCATCAGTGAGGCCGGGGGGAACACCGGGGAGCTGTTTTTT
abundance: few; d_gene: NA; v_gene: TRBV7-2; j_gene: TRBJ1-2; CDR3aa: CASSLGQGIGRDGYTF; CDR3nt: TGTGCCAGCAGCTTAGGGCAGGGCATAGGGAGGGATGGCTACACCTTC
abundance: few; d_gene: NA; v_gene: TRBV7-3; j_gene: TRBJ1-6; CDR3aa: CASSLRGSANSPLHF; CDR3nt: TGTGCCAGCAGCTTAAGGGGGTCGGCCAATTCACCCCTCCACTTT
abundance: NA; d_gene: TRBD2; v_gene: TRBV4-2; j_gene: TRBJ2-5; CDR3aa: CASSQDERGGQETQYF; CDR3nt: TGTGCCAGCAGCCAAGATGAGCGGGGGGGTCAAGAGACCCAGTACTTC
abundance: few; d_gene: NA; v_gene: TRBV4-3; j_gene: TRBJ2-5; CDR3aa: CASSQGWETQYF; CDR3nt: TGCGCCAGCAGCCAAGGTTGGGAGACCCAGTACTTC
abundance: many; d_gene: NA; v_gene: TRBV4-1; j_gene: TRBJ2-5; CDR3aa: CASSGAQETQYF; CDR3nt: TGCGCCAGCAGCGGGGCACAAGAGACCCAGTACTTC
abundance: NA; d_gene: NA; v_gene: TRBV3-1; j_gene: TRBJ2-3; CDR3aa: CASSPIPLDTQYF; CDR3nt: TGTGCCAGCAGCCCTATCCCTCTAGATACGCAGTATTTT
abundance: NA; d_gene: TRBD2; v_gene: TRBV20-1; j_gene: TRBJ2-3; CDR3aa: CSARSLAGRGADTQYF; CDR3nt: TGCAGTGCTAGAAGTCTGGCGGGGCGGGGGGCAGATACGCAGTATTTT
abundance: few; d_gene: TRBD1; v_gene: TRBV7-8; j_gene: TRBJ1-2; CDR3aa: CASSLATGTGSPLDYGYTF; CDR3nt: TGTGCCAGCAGCTTAGCCACCGGGACAGGGAGCCCTTTGGACTATGGCTACACCTTC
abundance: few; d_gene: NA; v_gene: TRBV3-1; j_gene: TRBJ2-7; CDR3aa: CASSQSAGAPYEQYF; CDR3nt: TGTGCCAGCAGCCAATCAGCAGGGGCCCCCTACGAGCAGTACTTC
abundance: NA; d_gene: TRBD1; v_gene: TRBV28; j_gene: TRBJ1-1; CDR3aa: CATRTGVLNTEAFF; CDR3nt: TGTGCCACCAGGACAGGGGTCTTGAACACTGAAGCTTTCTTT
abundance: few; d_gene: TRBD2; v_gene: TRBV7-2; j_gene: TRBJ2-5; CDR3aa: CASGLAGAQETQYF; CDR3nt: TGTGCCAGCGGACTAGCGGGGGCCCAAGAGACCCAGTACTTC
abundance: NA; d_gene: NA; v_gene: TRBV7-9; j_gene: TRBJ1-4; CDR3aa: CASSLMRDTGEKLFF; CDR3nt: TGTGCCAGCAGCTTAATGCGTGATACAGGGGAAAAACTGTTTTTT
abundance: few; d_gene: NA; v_gene: TRBV4-3; j_gene: TRBJ2-3; CDR3aa: CASSADSFTDTQYF; CDR3nt: TGCGCCAGCAGCGCGGACAGTTTCACAGATACGCAGTATTTT
abundance: many; d_gene: NA; v_gene: TRBV19; j_gene: TRBJ2-5; CDR3aa: CASSPPEQETQYF; CDR3nt: TGTGCCAGTAGTCCCCCAGAACAAGAGACCCAGTACTTC
abundance: NA; d_gene: NA; v_gene: TRBV29-1; j_gene: TRBJ1-1; CDR3aa: CSASARLNTEAFF; CDR3nt: TGCAGCGCCTCGGCCAGGCTGAACACTGAAGCTTTCTTT
abundance: NA; d_gene: NA; v_gene: TRBV20-1; j_gene: TRBJ1-2; CDR3aa: CSAGYGGQSYGYTF; CDR3nt: TGCAGTGCTGGGTATGGAGGACAAAGCTATGGCTACACCTTC
abundance: NA; d_gene: NA; v_gene: TRBV5-4; j_gene: TRBJ1-1; CDR3aa: CASSVNRAVNTEAFF; CDR3nt: TGTGCCAGCAGCGTAAACAGGGCGGTGAACACTGAAGCTTTCTTT